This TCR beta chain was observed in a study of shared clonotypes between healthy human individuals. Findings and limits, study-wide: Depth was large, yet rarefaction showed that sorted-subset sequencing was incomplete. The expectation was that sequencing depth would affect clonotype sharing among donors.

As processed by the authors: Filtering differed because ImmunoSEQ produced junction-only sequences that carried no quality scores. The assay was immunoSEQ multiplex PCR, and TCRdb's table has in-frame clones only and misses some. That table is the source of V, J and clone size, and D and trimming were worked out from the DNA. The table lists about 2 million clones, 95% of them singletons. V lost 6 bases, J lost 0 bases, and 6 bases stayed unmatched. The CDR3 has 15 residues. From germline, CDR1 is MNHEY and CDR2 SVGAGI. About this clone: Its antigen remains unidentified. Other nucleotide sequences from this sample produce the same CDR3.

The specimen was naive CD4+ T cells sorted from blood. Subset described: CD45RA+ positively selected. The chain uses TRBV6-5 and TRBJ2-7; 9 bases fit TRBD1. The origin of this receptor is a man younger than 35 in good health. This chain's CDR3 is CASRRGQGSSYEQYF. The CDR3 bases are TGTGCCAGCAGGCGGGGACAGGGCAGCTCCTACGAGCAGTACTTC.